This T cell receptor beta chain was profiled in a study of neurological immune-mediated disorders. The cDNA was generated through 5'RACE incorporating 10-nucleotide random UMIs. TCRdb redid the calling of the 5' RACE reads with MiXCR, one entry per CDR3 protein. The sample holds fewer than 60,000 distinct CDR3 sequences, 3.8% seen once. Broader study findings: CDR3 amino acid sequences found in expanded clones were never shared across subjects, suggesting private repertoires in all groups. TCR clonal expansion peaked in HTLV-1-associated myelopathy patients and was lowest in multiple sclerosis patients.

This clonotype occurred many times. Its target is unknown. V lost 7 bases, J lost 1 base, and 13 bases stayed unmatched. In germline, CDR1 is DFQATT, CDR2 SNEGSKA (reference sequence). The CDR3 is 16 amino acids. The receptor's source is a man in his 60s with multiple sclerosis. Sequences were obtained from PBMCs. The chain couples TRBV20-1 to TRBJ2-7; 10 bases are a match to TRBD2. The CDR3 reads CSVLLAGRGVSYEQYF. The CDR3 nucleotides are TGCAGTGTTCTACTAGCGGGGAGGGGGGTTTCCTACGAGCAGTACTTC.